The clone carrying this T cell receptor beta chain was seen a few times. Antigen unknown. The data stem from a study of PD-1 blockade in mismatch repair-deficient tumors. Study overall: Enrolled 2013-2016, patients had progressing, pretreated mismatch repair-deficient cancers of about a dozen types. Study conclusions and caveats: Rapid post-treatment expansion, then contraction, generally preceding radiologic response, marked tumor-resident clones.

Data came from immunoSEQ multiplex PCR; TCRdb stores just in-frame clones and leaves some out. Altogether tens of thousands of clones are present, around 85% being singletons, with the ten largest covering approximately 8.4%. The germline V gene encodes CDR1 SGHTA and CDR2 FQGNSA. The CDR3 totals 15 residues. V lost 6 bases to trimming and J lost 5 bases, with 17 bases between them. A few pembrolizumab responders had their TCRs sequenced. This TCR was recovered from an adult with mismatch repair-deficient cancer. Specimen: peripheral blood, collected approximately 18 weeks after starting pembrolizumab. The genes are TRBV7-2 and TRBJ1-5; TRBD1 is a possible D gene (5 bases). The CDR3 loop is CASRLPGLGDQPQHF. CDR3 nucleotides: TGTGCCAGCAGATTACCGGGACTGGGGGATCAGCCCCAGCATTTT.